This T cell receptor beta chain was recovered during a study of OX40 agonist ivuxolimab in advanced cancers. As for the study more broadly: Ivuxolimab, which targeted the costimulatory receptor OX40 (CD134), was an agonistic, fully human IgG2 monoclonal antibody. Intravenous ivuxolimab was administered to patients every 2 weeks at six dose levels: 0.01, 0.1, 0.3, 1.5, 3 and 10 mg/kg. Of the approximately 50 dose-escalation patients, hepatocellular carcinoma was present in 19, melanoma in approximately 15, renal cell carcinoma in 9 and head and neck cancer in 9. The dose-escalation cohort was around 83% male with a mean age of roughly 60 years, ranging from roughly 23 to 90. Prior anti-PD-1, anti-PD-L1 or anti-CTLA-4 therapy was permitted, and checkpoint inhibitors had been received by 30% to 40% of dose-escalation patients. Partial responses were achieved by three dose-escalation patients, of whom one had hepatocellular carcinoma and two had cutaneous melanoma. Peripheral TCRbeta sequencing was intended to test whether TCR sequence diversity was altered and clonal T-cell expansion was caused by ivuxolimab. The paper covers the monotherapy dose-escalation part of the phase I ivuxolimab trial, which included N of about 56 patients.

Genomic DNA was isolated from the sorted cells so that the TCRbeta CDR3 region could be sequenced. The immunoSEQ Assay was used for sequencing of TCRbeta CDR3 regions. TCRdb carries this immuneACCESS record with in-frame sequences only. Its versions omit some clonotypes, under half of them owing to an unresolved V gene in the studies checked, with the rest unexplained. The sample contains about 83,000 clones, roughly 80% of them found a single time. The top ten hold less than 9.5% of the sample. Patients with a history of autoimmune disease or receiving systemic immunosuppression were excluded from the trial. Peripheral blood for TCR sequencing was collected from all dose cohorts at baseline, on cycle 4 day 1, and on cycle 7 day 1. The samples were drawn from a first-in-human, open-label, multicenter phase I dose-escalation trial of ivuxolimab. Adults with locally advanced or metastatic melanoma, renal cell carcinoma, hepatocellular carcinoma or head and neck squamous cell carcinoma were enrolled in the trial. Before TCR sequencing, CD4+ and CD8+ T cells were separately sorted from peripheral blood.

What the authors observed across the whole study: Clonal expansion of both CD4+ and CD8+ blood T cells was observed from baseline to week 6 at doses 0.1 to 3.0 mg/kg. Which antigens the clonally expanded peripheral T cells were specific for was not determined. Low levels of normalized T-cell clonal expansion were also shown by some nonresponding patients. After ivuxolimab, expanded clones were on average more numerous among CD8+ T cells than among CD4+ T cells. In partial responders in the 0.1-3.0 mg/kg groups, normalized peripheral clonal expansion was found to be among the lowest, especially among CD8+ T cells.

The V end loses 4 bases and the J end loses 0 bases, and a stretch of 10 bases separates them. The CDR3 sequence holds 14 residues, the cysteine and phenylalanine included. Only the CDR3 portion is preserved as DNA: 42 bases, with reading frame beginning at the first base. CDR1 and CDR2, looked up from the germline V gene, are SGHTA and FQGNSA. This clone was picked up a small number of times. The specificity of this receptor is unknown. No quality values exist for individual bases; no much larger clone is one base distant. Specimen: CD4+ or CD8+ T cells sorted from blood, collected in a trial of the OX40 agonist ivuxolimab. The chain is made from TRBV7-2 and TRBJ2-7; no D gene call is confident. This clonotype originated in an adult with an advanced solid tumor such as melanoma, head and neck, liver or kidney cancer. The CDR3 loop reads CASSYDGSSYEQYF. The DNA reads TGTGCCAGCAGCTACGACGGCAGCTCCTACGAGCAGTACTTC.